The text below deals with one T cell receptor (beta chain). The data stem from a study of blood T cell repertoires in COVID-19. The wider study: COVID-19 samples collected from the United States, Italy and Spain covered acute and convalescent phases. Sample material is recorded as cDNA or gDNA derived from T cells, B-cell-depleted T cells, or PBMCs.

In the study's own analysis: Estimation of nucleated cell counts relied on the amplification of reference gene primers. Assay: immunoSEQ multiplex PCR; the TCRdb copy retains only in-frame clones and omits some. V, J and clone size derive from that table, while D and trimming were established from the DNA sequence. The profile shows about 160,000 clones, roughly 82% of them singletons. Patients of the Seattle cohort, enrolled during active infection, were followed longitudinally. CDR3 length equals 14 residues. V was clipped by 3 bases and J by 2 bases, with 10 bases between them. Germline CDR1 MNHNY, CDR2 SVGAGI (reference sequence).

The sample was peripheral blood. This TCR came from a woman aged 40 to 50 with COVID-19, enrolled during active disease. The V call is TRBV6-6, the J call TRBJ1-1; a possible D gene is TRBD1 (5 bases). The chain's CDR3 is CASSYSQGNTEAFF. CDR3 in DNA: TGTGCCAGCAGTTATTCTCAGGGAAACACTGAAGCTTTCTTT.